This record covers a single T cell receptor (beta chain). Its antigen is not known. The record originates from a study of T cells in Graves' hyperthyroidism and ophthalmopathy. The CDR3 is 13 residues long. The V end was cut by 6 bases, the J end by 8 bases, with 16 bases between. Germline loops: CDR1 LNHDA, CDR2 SQIVND (reference sequence). Patients were aged 18 to 65, had disease duration under 2 months, and had newly diagnosed hyperthyroidism. The investigators amplified TCR beta CDR3 regions from RNA transcripts. A set of HTBI primers served as the primers for a first-round RT-PCR of the TCR CDR3. In TCRdb, the multiplex PCR reads were re-called with MiXCR into one record per CDR3 protein. The table records about 560,000 distinct CDR3 sequences, roughly 15% of them present only once. Study-level findings and limits: Stable hyperthyroidism was separated from ophthalmopathy by a model based on 13 V-J features.

The sequenced sample consisted of blood. V gene TRBV19 combines with J gene TRBJ1-2; perhaps TRBD1 as D (6 bases). The clonotype originates from a woman in her 40s with Graves' hyperthyroidism. Here the CDR3 reads CASSTVGGGGYTF. The CDR3 bases are TGTGCCAGTAGCACGGTGGGGGGCGGAGGCTACACCTTC.